The 27 T cell receptor beta chains presented below share a single source sample, sequenced in a study of blood T cell repertoires in COVID-19. The data were produced by immunoSEQ multiplex PCR, yet TCRdb's version contains in-frame clones alone and is incomplete. The sample includes approximately 280,000 clones, around nine tenths seen only once; the top ten take under 3%. Sequenced: PBMCs or T cells enriched from blood (not recorded which). The receptors shown here come from a woman between 18 and 29 years old who had recovered from COVID-19.

The J gene is TRBJ1-2, the V gene TRBV15, with 9 bases matching TRBD1. With 4 bases clipped from V and 4 bases from J, the junction kept 13 bases outside the gene matches. In germline, CDR1 is LNHNV, CDR2 YYDKDF (reference sequence). The CDR3 loop spans 17 amino acids. CDR3 sequence: CATSTGTGKSSLYGYTF. CDR3 in DNA: TGTGCCACCAGCACGGGGACAGGGAAAAGTTCCCTCTATGGCTACACCTTC.

The chain couples TRBV7-2 to TRBJ1-1; D ambiguous. The CDR3 covers 13 residues. Germline-derived CDR1 and CDR2 are SGHTA and FQGNSA. The V end was cut by 5 bases, the J end by 4 bases, with 11 bases between. The CDR3 region has the DNA TGTGCCAGCAGCCTCTTCCGCGGCACTGAAGCTTTCTTT. Residues: CASSLFRGTEAFF.

The gene calls are TRBV4-1 and TRBJ1-2, with 9 positions matching TRBD1. The CDR3 is made up of 17 amino acids. Germline lookup yields CDR1 MGHRA and CDR2 YSYEKL. Trimming cost V 3 bases and J 3 bases; bases outside gene matches: 11. The DNA of the CDR3 is TGCGCCAGCAGCCACCCCGCCCGGGACAGGGTCCACTATGGCTACACCTTC. Translated: CASSHPARDRVHYGYTF.

The V and J genes are TRBV28 and TRBJ2-1; weak D call: TRBD1 (6 bases). V was cut by 6 bases and J by 3 bases, with 12 bases left in between. This CDR3 has 14 residues. CDR1 and CDR2 (germline): MDHEN, SYDVKM. Here the CDR3 DNA reads TGTGCCAGCAGGAGAACAGGGATCTACAATGAGCAGTTCTTC. Its protein is CASRRTGIYNEQFF.

The chain couples TRBV6-5 to TRBJ2-7; 10 nucleotides agree with TRBD2. There are 13 residues in the CDR3. Germline CDR1 and CDR2: MNHEY and SVGAGI. V shed 7 bases and J 6 bases; nucleotides not matched to a gene: 6. This chain's CDR3 is CASIASGSSEQYF. CDR3 sequence (DNA): TGTGCCAGCATTGCTAGCGGGAGTTCCGAGCAGTACTTC.

The chain is built from TRBV28 and TRBJ1-1; D is ambiguous. Trimming stripped 6 bases from V and 5 bases from J, with 19 bases between. CDR1 MDHEN and CDR2 SYDVKM come from the germline V gene. This CDR3 spans 15 amino acids. The CDR3 DNA reads TGTGCCAGCAGACCAACATGGGAGGCGGGTACTGAAGCTTTCTTT. Its translation: CASRPTWEAGTEAFF.

The chain links TRBV5-4 to TRBJ1-2; D uncertain. V gave up 0 bases and J gave up 2 bases, with 8 bases separating them. CDR1 is SGHNT and CDR2 is YYREEE in the germline V gene (reference sequence). The CDR3 loop spans 14 amino acids. The CDR3: CASSLDGENYGYTF. In DNA, the CDR3 is TGTGCCAGCAGCTTGGACGGGGAAAACTATGGCTACACCTTC.

The rearrangement uses TRBV5-8 and TRBJ1-1; D gene unclear. CDR3 size: 16 residues. Germline V CDR1 and CDR2: SGHTS, YDEGEE. V lost 1 base and J 0 bases, leaving 13 bases between the germline ends. CDR3 bases: TGTGCCAGCAGCTTGATGACGGGAGTCCTGAACACTGAAGCTTTCTTT. This translates into CASSLMTGVLNTEAFF.

The CDR3 is CSAGLDYEQYF. The CDR3 DNA sequence: TGCAGCGCCGGGTTAGACTACGAGCAGTACTTC. This rearrangement joins TRBV29-1 to TRBJ2-7; D uncertain. In germline, CDR1 is SQVTM, CDR2 ANQGSEA. The CDR3 has 11 residues. V shed 7 bases and J shed 3 bases, with 10 bases lying between them.

The genes are TRBV7-9 and TRBJ2-7; the D gene is possibly TRBD1 (5 bases). The CDR3 runs 14 residues. CDR1 and CDR2 (germline): SEHNR, FQNEAQ (reference sequence). Trimming took off 1 base at V and 3 bases at J, with 10 bases between the two ends. The CDR3 region is CASSLGVRVYEQYF. The DNA for the CDR3 is TGTGCCAGCAGCTTAGGGGTCAGGGTCTACGAGCAGTACTTC.

This rearrangement joins TRBV19 to TRBJ1-5, with TRBD1 as a possible D gene (5 bases). Trimming shortened V by 1 base and J by 7 bases, and 11 bases separated the two germline ends. Germline V lookup: CDR1 LNHDA, CDR2 SQIVND (reference sequence). This CDR3 is 14 amino acids long. CDR3 nucleotide sequence: TGTGCCAGTAGTATAGGGGGGGTCGTACAGCCCCAGCATTTT. Amino acid sequence: CASSIGGVVQPQHF.

This chain uses TRBV19 with TRBJ2-2, with 8 bases matching TRBD1. Germline CDR1 LNHDA, CDR2 SQIVND (reference sequence). This CDR3 has 16 residues. V lost 4 bases, J lost 5 bases, and 9 bases stayed unmatched. CDR3 sequence: CASSTRQGAGTGELFF. The CDR3 coding sequence is TGTGCCAGTAGTACCCGGCAGGGGGCTGGGACCGGGGAGCTGTTTTTT.

V is TRBV5-1 and J is TRBJ2-2, with TRBD2 matching 10 bases. Germline V gives CDR1 SGHRS, CDR2 YFSETQ. The CDR3 is 17 amino acids. After removal of 4 bases from V and 8 bases from J, the junction contained 14 bases not matched to a gene. DNA of the CDR3: TGCGCCAGCAGCCCCACCCCAACTAGCGGGAAGGCGGGGGAGCTGTTTTTT. It yields the protein CASSPTPTSGKAGELFF. The full variable domain, its missing parts supplied by reference TRBV5-1 and TRBJ2-2, is KAGVTQTPRYLIKTRGQQVTLSCSPISGHRSVSWYQQTPGQGLQFLFEYFSETQRNKGNFPGRFSGRQFSNSRSEMNVSTLELGDSALYLCASSPTPTSGKAGELFFGEGSRLTVL.

The chain carries TRBV6-5 and TRBJ2-2, with TRBD2 identical over 9 bases. V lost 7 bases to trimming and J lost 1 base; unmatched junction nucleotides: 1. The CDR3 is made up of 14 amino acids. The germline gives CDR1 MNHEY, CDR2 SVGAGI. The CDR3 here is CASMRGGNTGELFF. CDR3 nucleotide sequence: TGTGCCAGCATGCGGGGGGGGAACACCGGGGAGCTGTTTTTT.

This rearrangement joins TRBV19 to TRBJ1-2; 7 bases line up with TRBD1. Germline V gene lookup returns CDR1 LNHDA and CDR2 SQIVND (reference sequence). This CDR3 has 14 amino acids. V lost 7 bases to trimming and J lost 4 bases; unmatched junction nucleotides: 9. The CDR3 bases are TGTGCCAGTACTCCCCGCCGGGACAGCTATGGCTACACCTTC. This sequence encodes CASTPRRDSYGYTF.

This sequence joins TRBV6-1 and TRBJ1-1, with D hard to call. V shed 1 base and J shed 5 bases, with 11 bases lying between them. CDR1 is MNHNS and CDR2 is SASEGT in the germline V gene. The CDR3 sequence is 14 residues long. The CDR3 loop reads CASSEGRASTEAFF. The CDR3 DNA sequence: TGTGCCAGCAGTGAAGGGAGAGCCTCTACTGAAGCTTTCTTT.

Only one count was recorded for this clone. The J gene is TRBJ2-3, the V gene TRBV7-2; TRBD2 is a possible D gene (6 bases). The ends were cut back, 5 bases at V and 5 bases at J, with 23 bases in the middle. Germline V gene lookup returns CDR1 SGHTA and CDR2 FQGNSA. The CDR3 contains 17 residues. CDR3 in amino acids: CASSSTWLAEILDTQYF. The CDR3 DNA follows: TGTGCCAGCAGCAGCACCTGGTTAGCGGAGATTTTAGATACGCAGTATTTT. The full variable domain, in which reference TRBV7-2 and TRBJ2-3 provide the parts outside the CDR3, is GAGVSQSPSNKVTEKGKDVELRCDPISGHTALYWYRQSLGQGLEFLIYFQGNSAPDKSGLPSDRFSAERTGGSVSTLTIQRTQQEDSAVYLCASSSTWLAEILDTQYFGPGTRLTVL.

The rearrangement uses TRBV7-6 and TRBJ2-2; 8 bases line up with TRBD2. CDR1 is SGHVS, CDR2 FNYEAQ, per germline. The CDR3 has 14 residues. The V segment lost 6 bases and the J segment 7 bases; nucleotides outside the gene matches: 7. The CDR3 loop reads CASRDREGNGELFF. DNA for the CDR3: TGTGCCAGCAGAGACCGGGAGGGCAACGGGGAGCTGTTTTTT. Together with reference TRBV7-6 and TRBJ2-2, the CDR3 gives the full variable domain: GAGVSQSPRYKVTKRGQDVALRCDPISGHVSLYWYRQALGQGPEFLTYFNYEAQQDKSGLPNDRFSAERPEGSISTLTIQRTEQRDSAMYRCASRDREGNGELFFGEGSRLTVL.

This clone was counted a single time. The V call is TRBV11-2, the J call TRBJ2-7; 9 bases align to TRBD1. The germline gives CDR1 SGHAT, CDR2 FQNNGV. This CDR3 has 15 amino acids. Trimming took 1 base from V and 5 from J; bases not matched to a gene: 6. The CDR3 loop reads CASSLGGTGSHEQYF. CDR3 sequence (DNA): TGTGCCAGCAGCTTAGGAGGGACAGGGTCCCACGAGCAGTACTTC.

The chain uses TRBV5-4 and TRBJ2-1, with 10 bases matching TRBD2. The CDR3 consists of 17 residues. Germline CDR1 SGHNT, CDR2 YYREEE (reference sequence). Germline trimming cut 0 bases from V and 4 bases from J; bases unmatched to any gene: 7. CDR3 DNA: TGTGCCAGCAGCTTGGGGGGCGGGACTAGCGCATACAATGAGCAGTTCTTC. This codes for CASSLGGGTSAYNEQFF.

The V and J genes are TRBV5-4 and TRBJ2-1; D is perhaps TRBD2 (6 bases). The V gene's germline CDR1 is SGHNT and CDR2 YYREEE (reference sequence). V lost 4 bases, J lost 8 bases, and 25 bases lay in between. The CDR3 sequence is 17 residues long. CDR3 sequence: CASSPAAGRAGEDEQFF. Written as DNA, the CDR3 is TGTGCCAGCAGCCCAGCAGCGGGCAGGGCAGGAGAGGATGAGCAGTTCTTC.

V gene TRBV18 combines with J gene TRBJ2-7, with D tentatively TRBD2 (6 bases). Germline V gene data show CDR1 as KGHSH and CDR2 as LQKENI. This CDR3 region has 14 residues. Trimming removed 2 bases at V and 3 bases at J, with 11 bases between. The CDR3 bases are TGTGCCAGCTCACCAGGGACGGACTACTACGAGCAGTACTTC. This sequence encodes CASSPGTDYYEQYF. The complete variable domain, with remaining parts taken from reference TRBV18 and TRBJ2-7, reads NAGVMQNPRHLVRRRGQEARLRCSPMKGHSHVYWYRQLPEEGLKFMVYLQKENIIDESGMPKERFSAEFPKEGPSILRIQQVVRGDSAAYFCASSPGTDYYEQYFGPGTRLTVT.

Concerning this clone itself: The junction departs from germline at one end; a sequencing error may be responsible. V usage is TRBV30 and J usage is TRBJ2-3; 9 nucleotides agree with TRBD2. The CDR3 totals 19 residues. CDR1 and CDR2 from the germline V gene are GTSNPN and SVGIG (reference sequence). DNA of the CDR3: TGCGCCGGGCGGGGCGGGGCGGCGCGCGGGGGGGGAGACACAGATACGCAGTATTTT. Protein sequence: CAGRGGAARGGGDTDTQYF.

The rearrangement uses TRBV19 and TRBJ1-4; TRBD1 might be the D (6 bases). The CDR3 is 14 amino acids. Looked up from germline, CDR1 is LNHDA and CDR2 is SQIVND (reference sequence). V lost 8 bases and J 10 bases, leaving 20 bases between the germline ends. The CDR3 DNA reads as TGTGCCAGTGCCCCCGGGACACCGGTGGGAAAACTGTTTTTT. It specifies CASAPGTPVGKLFF.

The chain uses TRBV4-1 and TRBJ2-1, with 11 positions matching TRBD2. The V gene end was trimmed by 5 bases and the J gene end by 5 bases; junction bases not matched to a gene: 5. Germline CDR1 is MGHRA and CDR2 is YSYEKL. CDR3 length: 15 amino acids. The CDR3 reads CASSYTSGSHNEQFF. CDR3 sequence (DNA): TGCGCCAGCAGCTACACTAGCGGGAGTCACAATGAGCAGTTCTTC.

The rearrangement joins TRBV29-1 to TRBJ2-3; D possibly corresponds to TRBD2 (5 bases). The CDR3 is 16 amino acids. CDR1 SQVTM and CDR2 ANQGSEA come from the germline V gene. V gave up 4 bases and J gave up 1 base, with 18 bases separating them. CDR3 protein: CSVVGGPGLGTDTQYF. The CDR3 DNA reads as TGCAGCGTTGTTGGAGGACCGGGCCTGGGCACAGATACGCAGTATTTT.

The V call is TRBV28, the J call TRBJ2-2; 10 nucleotides agree with TRBD1. This CDR3 is 16 amino acids long. Germline trimming cut 3 bases from V and 6 bases from J; bases unmatched to any gene: 7. Germline V gene data show CDR1 as MDHEN and CDR2 as SYDVKM. The CDR3 region is CASSLSLGQGAGELFF. CDR3 in DNA: TGTGCCAGCAGTTTGAGCTTAGGACAGGGGGCCGGGGAGCTGTTTTTT.